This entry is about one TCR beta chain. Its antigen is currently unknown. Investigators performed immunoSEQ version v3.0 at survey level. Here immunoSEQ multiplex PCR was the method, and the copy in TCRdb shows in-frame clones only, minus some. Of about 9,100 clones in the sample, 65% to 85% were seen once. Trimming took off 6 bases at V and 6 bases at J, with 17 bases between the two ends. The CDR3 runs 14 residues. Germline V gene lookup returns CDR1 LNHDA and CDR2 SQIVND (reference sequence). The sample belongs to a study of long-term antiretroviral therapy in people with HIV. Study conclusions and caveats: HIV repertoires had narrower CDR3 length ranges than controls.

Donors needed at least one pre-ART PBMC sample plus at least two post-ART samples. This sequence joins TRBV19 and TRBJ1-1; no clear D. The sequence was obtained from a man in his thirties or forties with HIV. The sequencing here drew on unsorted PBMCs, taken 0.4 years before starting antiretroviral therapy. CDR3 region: CASRNRRQGPEAFF. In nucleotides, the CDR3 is TGTGCCAGTAGGAATAGGAGGCAAGGCCCTGAAGCTTTCTTT.